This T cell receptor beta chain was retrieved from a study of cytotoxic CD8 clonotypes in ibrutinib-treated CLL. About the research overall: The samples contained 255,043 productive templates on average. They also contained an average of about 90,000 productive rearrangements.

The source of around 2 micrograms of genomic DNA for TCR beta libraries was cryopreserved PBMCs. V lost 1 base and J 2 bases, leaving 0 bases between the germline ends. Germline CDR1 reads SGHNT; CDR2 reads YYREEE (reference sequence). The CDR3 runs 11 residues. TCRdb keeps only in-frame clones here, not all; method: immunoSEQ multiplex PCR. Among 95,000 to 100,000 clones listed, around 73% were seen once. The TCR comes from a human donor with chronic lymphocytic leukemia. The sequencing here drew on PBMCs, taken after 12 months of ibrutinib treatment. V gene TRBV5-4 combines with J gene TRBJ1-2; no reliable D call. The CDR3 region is CASSLNYGYTF. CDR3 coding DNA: TGTGCCAGCAGCTTGAACTATGGCTACACCTTC.